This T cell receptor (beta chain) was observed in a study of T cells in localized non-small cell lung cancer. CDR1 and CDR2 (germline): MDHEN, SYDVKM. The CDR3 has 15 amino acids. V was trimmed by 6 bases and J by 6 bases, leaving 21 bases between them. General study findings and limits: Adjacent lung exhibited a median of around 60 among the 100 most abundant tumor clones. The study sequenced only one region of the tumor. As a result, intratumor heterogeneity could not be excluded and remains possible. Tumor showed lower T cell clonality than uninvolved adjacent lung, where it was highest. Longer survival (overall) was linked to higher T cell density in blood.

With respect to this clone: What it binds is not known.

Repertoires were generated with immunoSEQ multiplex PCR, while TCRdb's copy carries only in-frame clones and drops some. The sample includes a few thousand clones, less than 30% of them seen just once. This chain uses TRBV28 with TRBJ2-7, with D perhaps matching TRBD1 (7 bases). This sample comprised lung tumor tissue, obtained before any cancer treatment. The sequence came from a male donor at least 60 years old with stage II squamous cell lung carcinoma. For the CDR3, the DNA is TGTGCCAGCAGCCCGGAGGGGGCACCAGCGACCGAGCAGTACTTC. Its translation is CASSPEGAPATEQYF.